Below are 7 T cell receptor beta chains sequenced from a single sample in a study of blood T cell repertoires in COVID-19. Clones were read by immunoSEQ multiplex PCR, and TCRdb kept only the in-frame ones, dropping some. The sample yields 150,000 to 200,000 clones, roughly 89% seen once. The sample was peripheral blood. These receptor sequences come from a woman aged 45 to 65 with acute or convalescent COVID-19.

The gene calls are TRBV5-1 and TRBJ1-4; weak D call: TRBD1 (6 bases). V lost 3 bases to trimming and J lost 1 base, with 13 bases between them. Germline CDR1 is SGHRS and CDR2 is YFSETQ. The CDR3 has 16 amino acids. The DNA for the CDR3 is TGCGCCAGCAGCTGGGTTACAGGGAGAACTAATGAAAAACTGTTTTTT. Protein product: CASSWVTGRTNEKLFF.

The V gene is TRBV7-9, the J gene TRBJ2-1, with 8 bases aligning to TRBD2. V dropped 1 base and J dropped 9; count of bases not matched to a gene: 8. The CDR3 runs 15 residues. Per the germline V gene, CDR1 is SEHNR and CDR2 is FQNEAQ (reference sequence). CDR3 bases: TGTGCCAGCAGCTTAGGGGCGGGGGGACCCAGTGAGCAGTTCTTC. Translation: CASSLGAGGPSEQFF.

Only one count was recorded for this clone. The genes are TRBV5-5 and TRBJ1-4, with unresolved D. The CDR3 spans 16 residues. The germline V gene encodes CDR1 SGHKS and CDR2 YYEKEE (reference sequence). The ends were cut back, 2 bases at V and 1 base at J, with 12 bases in the middle. The CDR3 sequence: CASSFGVRETNEKLFF. The CDR3 DNA is TGTGCCAGCAGCTTTGGAGTTAGAGAAACTAATGAAAAACTGTTTTTT.

V gene TRBV29-1 combines with J gene TRBJ1-5; 8 nucleotides agree with TRBD1. The V gene end was trimmed by 4 bases and the J gene end by 6 bases; junction bases not matched to a gene: 2. Germline lookup yields CDR1 SQVTM and CDR2 ANQGSEA. The CDR3 totals 12 residues. The CDR3 here is CSVGTGTQPQHF. As DNA, the CDR3 is TGCAGCGTTGGGACAGGGACTCAGCCCCAGCATTTT.

In regard to this clone: The sample holds other DNA sequences that translate to the same CDR3. The CDR3 loop is CASSRDRNTGELFF. The DNA of the CDR3 is TGTGCCAGCAGCCGGGACAGAAACACCGGGGAGCTGTTTTTT. The genes are TRBV7-7 and TRBJ2-2; 7 nucleotides align to TRBD1. J lost 2 bases, V lost 5 bases, and 2 bases had no gene match. Germline assignment: CDR1 SSHAT and CDR2 FNYEAQ (reference sequence). The CDR3 loop spans 14 amino acids.

As DNA, the CDR3 is TGTGCCAGCAGTTTGAGGGTTAGCAATCAGCCCCAGCATTTT. Its translation is CASSLRVSNQPQHF. The chain links TRBV6-5 to TRBJ1-5, with no clear D. The V and J ends lost 4 bases and 0 bases respectively, with 7 bases between them. Germline V lookup: CDR1 MNHEY, CDR2 SVGAGI. The CDR3 runs to 14 residues.

This clone was counted once. The V call is TRBV9, the J call TRBJ2-2, with 7 bases lining up with TRBD2. CDR1 and CDR2 (germline): SGDLS, YYNGEE. CDR3 length: 14 amino acids. V was pared by 4 bases and J by 5 bases, with 5 bases of the junction left unmatched. The CDR3 sequence: CASSREGRTGELFF. The CDR3 coding sequence is TGTGCCAGCAGCAGGGAGGGAAGGACCGGGGAGCTGTTTTTT.